Below are 4 T cell receptor beta chains sequenced from a single sample in a study of T-cell memory formation after mild COVID-19. One entry per CDR3 protein results from TCRdb running MiXCR on the 5' RACE reads. The data contain 350,000 or so distinct CDR3 sequences, 20% of them singletons. The sequenced sample consisted of PBMCs or a T cell subset sorted from them (not recorded which). The receptor source for this set is a man between 18 and 35 years old who had mild COVID-19 (a few samples of this study predate the infection). Cell type and time point are not known.

This clonotype was counted a few times. The V and J genes are TRBV15 and TRBJ2-5; 7 bases align to TRBD1. Germline loops: CDR1 LNHNV, CDR2 YYDKDF (reference sequence). V trimming: 4 bases; J trimming: 4 bases; junction bases outside the gene matches: 9. The CDR3 is 15 residues long. This chain's CDR3 is CATSTQQGRVETQYF. The DNA for the CDR3 is TGTGCCACCAGCACCCAACAGGGGAGAGTAGAGACCCAGTACTTC.

The sample holds a few counts of this clonotype. The rearrangement uses TRBV20-1 and TRBJ2-1, with TRBD2 as a possible D gene (5 bases). The germline V gene encodes CDR1 DFQATT and CDR2 SNEGSKA (reference sequence). Trimming removed 0 bases from V and 3 bases from J, with 15 bases in between. This CDR3 has 16 residues. Here the CDR3 DNA reads TGCAGTGCTAGAGACCCAGGACTGGGAAACTACAATGAGCAGTTCTTC. It yields the protein CSARDPGLGNYNEQFF.

There are a few counts of this clonotype. This chain joins TRBV7-9 and TRBJ1-2; D unresolved. The germline V and J ends were trimmed by 1 base and 0 bases, with 9 bases remaining between them. CDR3 length: 15 residues. The V gene's germline CDR1 is SEHNR and CDR2 FQNEAQ (reference sequence). CDR3 residues: CASSLDFQANYGYTF. The CDR3, as DNA: TGTGCCAGCAGCTTAGACTTCCAGGCTAACTATGGCTACACCTTC.

V gene TRBV2 combines with J gene TRBJ2-5, with 8 bases aligning to TRBD1. V lost 4 bases to trimming and J lost 7 bases; unmatched junction nucleotides: 5. This CDR3 region has 13 residues. Germline values: CDR1 SNHLY, CDR2 FYNNEI. In DNA form, the CDR3 reads TGTGCCAGCAGTGGGGTTACAGGGGGGACCCAGTACTTC. This encodes CASSGVTGGTQYF.